The source of this TCR beta chain is a study of CXCR3-negative and CXCR3-positive naive CD8 T cells. On the study more broadly: Each library held about 1.5 +/- 0.3 million TRB reads, some 130 million in total. Study results and caveats: CXCR3-negative and CXCR3-positive naive cells shared comparable TRBV-TRBJ usage, but memory cells did not. CXCR3 levels fell partly with cryopreservation; most assays relied on fresh PBMCs.

Comment on this clonotype: Its target is unknown.

Per CD8+ T cell subset, triplicate sorts of 310,000 or so cells each were done. Libraries of TRB cDNA were made by 5' RACE and carried UMIs. Reprocessing the 5' RACE reads, TCRdb reports a single entry for every CDR3 protein and omits DNA. The repertoire table contains about 43,000 distinct CDR3 sequences. The clonotype was recovered from a human donor in good health. Some clones in this sample may be carry-over from other donors' samples. Sample: memory CD8+ T cells from blood.

CDR3 amino acids: CASSLGAGVPEAFF. The rearrangement links TRBV7-3 to TRBJ1-1; the D call from TCRdb, TRBD1, cannot be confirmed without DNA. CDR1 and CDR2 (germline): SGHTA, FQGTGA. The CDR3 runs 14 residues.